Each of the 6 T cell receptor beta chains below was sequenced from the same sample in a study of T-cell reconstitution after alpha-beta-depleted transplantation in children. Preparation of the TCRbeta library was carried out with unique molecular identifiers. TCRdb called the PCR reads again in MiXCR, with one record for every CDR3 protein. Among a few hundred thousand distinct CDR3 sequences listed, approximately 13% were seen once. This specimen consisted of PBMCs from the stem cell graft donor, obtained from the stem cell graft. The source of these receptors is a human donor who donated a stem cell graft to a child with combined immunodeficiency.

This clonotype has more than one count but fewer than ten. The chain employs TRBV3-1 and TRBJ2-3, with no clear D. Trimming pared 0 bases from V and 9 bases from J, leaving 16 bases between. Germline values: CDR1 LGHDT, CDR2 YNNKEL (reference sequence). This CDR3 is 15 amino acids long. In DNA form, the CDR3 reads TGTGCCAGCAGCCAAGATAGTGCGGCCAGGATGACGCAGTATTTT. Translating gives CASSQDSAARMTQYF.

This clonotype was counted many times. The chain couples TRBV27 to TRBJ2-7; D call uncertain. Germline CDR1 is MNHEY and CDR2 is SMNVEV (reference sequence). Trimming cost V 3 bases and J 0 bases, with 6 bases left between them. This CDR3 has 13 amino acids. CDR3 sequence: CASSFQSSYEQYF. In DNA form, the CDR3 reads TGTGCCAGCAGTTTCCAAAGCTCCTACGAGCAGTACTTC.

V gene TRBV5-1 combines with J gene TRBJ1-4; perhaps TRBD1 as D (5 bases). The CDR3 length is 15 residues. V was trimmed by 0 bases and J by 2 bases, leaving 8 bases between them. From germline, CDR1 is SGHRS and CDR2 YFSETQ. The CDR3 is CASSLAGLTNEKLFF. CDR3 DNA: TGCGCCAGCAGCTTGGCAGGGTTGACTAATGAAAAACTGTTTTTT.

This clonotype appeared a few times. The CDR3: CASTGAVETQYF. In DNA, the CDR3 is TGTGCCAGCACCGGGGCCGTAGAGACCCAGTACTTC. V usage is TRBV25-1 and J usage is TRBJ2-5; D is perhaps TRBD1 or TRBD2 (5 bases each). Germline V gives CDR1 MGHDK, CDR2 SYGVNS. The CDR3 sequence is 12 residues long. Trimming took off 7 bases at V and 4 bases at J, with 10 bases between the two ends.

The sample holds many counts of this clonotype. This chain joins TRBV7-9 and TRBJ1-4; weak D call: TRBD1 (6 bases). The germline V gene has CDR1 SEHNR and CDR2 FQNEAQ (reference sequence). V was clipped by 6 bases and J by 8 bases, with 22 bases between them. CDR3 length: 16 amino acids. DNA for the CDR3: TGTGCCAGCAGTCGATGGACAGCCTCGGGAGGCGAAAAACTGTTTTTT. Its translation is CASSRWTASGGEKLFF.

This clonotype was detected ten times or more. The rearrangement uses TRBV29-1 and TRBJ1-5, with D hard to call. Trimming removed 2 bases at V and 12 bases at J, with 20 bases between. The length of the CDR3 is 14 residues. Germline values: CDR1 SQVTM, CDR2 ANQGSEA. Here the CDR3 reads CSVELGYTGGIQHF. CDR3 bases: TGCAGCGTTGAATTGGGATACACTGGTGGGATCCAGCATTTT.